This T cell receptor beta chain was identified in a study of T cell changes during pregnancy in multiple sclerosis. This clone is a singleton in its sample. The V gene end was trimmed by 5 bases and the J gene end by 9 bases; junction bases not matched to a gene: 9. CDR3 length: 13 amino acids. Germline CDR1 and CDR2: SGHAT and FQNNGV. Sequencing was performed with immunoSEQ multiplex PCR; in TCRdb, only in-frame clones are kept and a portion is missing. The repertoire holds tens of thousands of clones, with roughly 91% as singletons. The receptor was isolated from a female donor in good health, enrolled as a control in a pregnancy study. Sequencing was performed on CD4+ T cells from peripheral blood mononuclear cells, taken in the third trimester of pregnancy. V usage is TRBV11-2 and J usage is TRBJ1-1, with TRBD1 matching over 7 bases. The CDR3 loop reads CASSPAGTAKAFF. The CDR3 DNA reads TGTGCCAGCAGCCCTGCCGGGACAGCAAAAGCTTTCTTT.